This T cell receptor (beta chain) was recovered during a study of blood T cell repertoires in COVID-19. Study information: Collection of acute and convalescent COVID-19 samples took place in the United States, Italy and Spain. T cells, B-cell-depleted T cells, or PBMCs provided the cDNA or gDNA that served as material.

Unmatched junction bases numbered 15, after V lost 7 bases and J lost 8 bases. There are 15 residues in the CDR3. Germline CDR1 MNHNY, CDR2 SVGAGI (reference sequence). In the authors' methods: Reference gene primer amplification in the assay estimated nucleated cell counts. Some clones are missing from TCRdb's copy, which holds only in-frame ones; the method was immunoSEQ multiplex PCR. V, J and clone size derive from that table, while D and trimming were established from the DNA sequence. The table shows about 9,900 clones, with about 81% occurring only once. The TCR originated in a man aged 60 to 69 with active COVID-19. The chain carries TRBV6-6 and TRBJ2-5; 8 bases align to TRBD1. The sequenced sample consisted of peripheral blood. This CDR3 reads CASTLGTGWAGTQYF. Written as DNA, the CDR3 is TGTGCCAGCACCTTGGGGACAGGCTGGGCAGGTACCCAGTACTTC.